The sequence of this T cell receptor beta chain was determined in a study of blood T cell repertoires in COVID-19 (dated by TCRdb to 2019 to 2021). Some background on the complete study: Samples covering the acute and convalescent phases of COVID-19 were provided by collaborators in the United States, Italy and Spain. The repertoires were released in a freely available public database intended as a resource for research on the immune response to SARS-CoV-2. Where available, HLA class I and class II types were taken from metadata supplied by the sample provider and were not determined by assay-based typing. Nearly every sample came with metadata listing a de-identified subject ID, COVID-19 status, age in years and sex. The material from the prospective study consisted of cDNA or gDNA derived from T cells, B-cell-depleted T cells, or PBMCs. The samples were drawn from two sources: the first 160 participants of the ongoing ImmuneRACE study, and approximately 1,300 subjects contributed by 6 global collaborators. The dataset comprised deeply sampled blood TCRbeta repertoires from subjects exposed to, actively infected with, or recovered from COVID-19.

In the prospective study, participants were 18 to 89 years old, resided in fewer than 25 geographic areas of the United States, and were enrolled through a virtual design. Cohort assignment in the prospective study relied on participant-reported clinical history from a screening survey and a study questionnaire. A participant counted as exposed if, within 2 weeks of entering the study, that participant had been in contact with someone who had a PCR-confirmed or clinician-diagnosed COVID-19 case. Mobile phlebotomists in the prospective study collected whole blood, serum and a nasopharyngeal or oropharyngeal swab from every participant. Additional blood draws and questionnaires over an approximately 2-month period could optionally be provided by prospective study participants. Prospective study blood samples were shipped either frozen or at room temperature before DNA extraction. The immunoSEQ Assay, a bias-controlled multiplex PCR, was used to amplify TCRbeta CDR3 regions from genomic DNA. The study's processing was this. Within the assay, amplification of reference gene primers was used to estimate how many nucleated cells each sample contained. Sequence reads were collapsed and filtered to measure the absolute abundance of every unique TCRbeta CDR3 rearrangement. For each sample, productive Simpson clonality was calculated by taking the square root of Simpson's diversity index across productive rearrangements. Here the immuneACCESS table is served through TCRdb, limited to in-frame sequences with V and J called. Missing clones are a known gap in these copies; in checked studies unresolved V genes cover under half, and the rest lacks a known reason. V, J and clone size are those of that table, while D and trimming were read from the DNA. The table for this sample lists a few hundred thousand clones; around 84% of them were counted only once. The ten top clones hold approximately 6.6% of the sample.

What the research found in general, with its limitations: The quantity of clinical and demographic metadata differed by source and by participant and was supplied without curation.

About this clone itself: Its cognate antigen has yet to be identified. Per-base quality was not reported, and no clone a single base away is much larger than it.

Including cysteine and phenylalanine, the CDR3 has 16 amino acids. Here the CDR3 DNA is all that survives: 48 bases in frame from base 1. V is shortened by 0 bases, J by 1 base, and the region joining them spans 12 bases. Sequences SNHLY (CDR1) and FYNNEI (CDR2) are obtained from the germline V gene. This receptor was obtained from a woman between 50 and 59 years old who had been exposed to COVID-19. The specimen was PBMCs or T cells enriched from blood (not recorded which). The chain was built from TRBV2 and TRBJ1-1; the D gene is perhaps TRBD1, on 5 matching bases. The CDR3 region reads CASSEALRGRNTEAFF. The nucleotide sequence reads TGTGCCAGCAGTGAAGCCCTTAGGGGCCGGAACACTGAAGCTTTCTTT.